These 17 T cell receptor beta chains originate from one sample sequenced in a study of cytomegalovirus exposure and HLA in healthy donors. This PCR relied on a set of 60 Vbeta primers and 13 Jbeta primers. The repertoire was sequenced with immunoSEQ multiplex PCR; TCRdb's copy has only in-frame clones and lacks some. The sample includes roughly 200,000 clones, roughly 79% of them seen just once. Sequencing input: PBMCs. These receptors originate from a male donor in good health and CMV-seronegative.

About this clone: The germline gene is not matched at one end of the junction; a read error may be the cause. The chain has TRBV5-4 and TRBJ2-6; D might be TRBD1 (5 bases). CDR1 and CDR2 (germline): SGHNT, YYREEE (reference sequence). The CDR3 covers 15 residues. The CDR3 DNA follows: TGTGCCAGCAGCTTGGACTTCTCTGGGGCCAGCGTCCTGACTTTC. It yields the protein CASSLDFSGASVLTF.

The chain recombines TRBV19 with TRBJ2-1, with D possibly being TRBD1 (5 bases). CDR3 length equals 18 residues. V dropped 1 base and J dropped 0 bases, with 16 bases sitting between them. Germline CDR1 is LNHDA and CDR2 is SQIVND (reference sequence). The chain's CDR3 is CASSIVWGPRSSYNEQFF. In nucleotides, the CDR3 is TGTGCCAGTAGTATAGTCTGGGGCCCCCGAAGCTCCTACAATGAGCAGTTCTTC.

The gene calls are TRBV19 and TRBJ2-7; the D gene is possibly TRBD2 (7 bases). The V end lost 4 bases, the J end lost 6 bases, and 19 bases lay between the germline ends. The CDR3 is 15 amino acids. CDR1 is LNHDA, CDR2 SQIVND, per germline (reference sequence). CDR3 amino acids: CASSTPGAGVLEQYF. The CDR3 bases are TGTGCCAGTAGTACCCCGGGGGCGGGAGTACTCGAGCAGTACTTC. Full variable domain (missing parts from reference TRBV19 and TRBJ2-7): DGGITQSPKYLFRKEGQNVTLSCEQNLNHDAMYWYRQDPGQGLRLIYYSQIVNDFQKGDIAEGYSVSREKKESFPLTVTSAQKNPTAFYLCASSTPGAGVLEQYFGPGTRLTVT.

The rearrangement joins TRBV28 to TRBJ2-1, with D possibly being TRBD1 (5 bases). Germline V gene sequence: CDR1 MDHEN, CDR2 SYDVKM. V gave up 2 bases and J gave up 11 bases, with 25 bases separating them. CDR3 size: 17 residues. The CDR3 spells CASSLGAPARSPVKQFF. The CDR3 DNA reads as TGTGCCAGCAGTTTAGGGGCCCCAGCGCGGAGCCCGGTGAAGCAGTTCTTC.

The V gene is TRBV27, the J gene TRBJ2-3; D call uncertain. The CDR3 totals 12 residues. V was clipped by 6 bases and J by 5 bases, with 9 bases between them. In germline, CDR1 is MNHEY, CDR2 SMNVEV (reference sequence). In nucleotides, the CDR3 is TGTGCCAGCAGCAGGAATCTAGATACGCAGTATTTT. Its translation is CASSRNLDTQYF.

The gene calls are TRBV14 and TRBJ2-1, with 13 bases that match TRBD2. Germline assignment: CDR1 SGHDN and CDR2 FVKESK. The CDR3 loop spans 14 amino acids. V shed 4 bases, J shed 9 bases, and the junction held 3 bases outside the gene matches. The CDR3 DNA sequence: TGTGCCAGCAGCCGGACTAGCGGGAGCCTTGAGCAGTTCTTC. This translates into CASSRTSGSLEQFF.

V is TRBV28 and J is TRBJ1-2; unclear D gene. This CDR3 region has 12 residues. Germline V gives CDR1 MDHEN, CDR2 SYDVKM. V lost 5 bases to trimming and J lost 1 base, with 5 bases between them. The CDR3 DNA follows: TGTGCCAGCAGTCCAGTTAACTATGGCTACACCTTC. It codes for CASSPVNYGYTF.

The chain couples TRBV28 to TRBJ1-6; 8 bases agree with TRBD1. Germline loops: CDR1 MDHEN, CDR2 SYDVKM. J gave up 9 bases and V 5 bases, and 15 bases lay outside the gene matches. The CDR3 has 17 residues. DNA for the CDR3: TGTGCCAGCAGTCCTTCCGGGACAGGTGTTTTTCGTTCACCCCTCCACTTT. Translated, it gives CASSPSGTGVFRSPLHF.

This chain joins TRBV30 and TRBJ2-7; TRBD1 agrees at 7 bases. The V gene end was trimmed by 5 bases and the J gene end by 3 bases; junction bases not matched to a gene: 7. The germline gives CDR1 GTSNPN, CDR2 SVGIG (reference sequence). This CDR3 region has 13 residues. In DNA, the CDR3 is TGTGCCTGGGACCCCGGGACAGTCTACGAGCAGTACTTC. Protein: CAWDPGTVYEQYF.

This clone was seen a few times. The chain has TRBV5-6 and TRBJ1-2; D is possibly TRBD1 (5 bases). Germline values: CDR1 SGHDT, CDR2 YYEEEE. Trimming left V 1 base short and J 8 bases short, with 18 bases between. The length of the CDR3 is 15 residues. The CDR3 DNA follows: TGTGCCAGCAGCTTGTTGGTCCTACAGGTGGAGGGCTACACCTTC. It is translated as CASSLLVLQVEGYTF.

The rearrangement links TRBV4-2 to TRBJ1-4; 9 bases are shared with TRBD1. Germline V gives CDR1 LGHNA, CDR2 YNFKEQ. Unmatched junction bases numbered 11, after V lost 4 bases and J lost 8 bases. The CDR3 runs to 16 residues. The DNA of the CDR3 is TGTGCCAGCAGCCCCCTAGGGGGGGACAGGGACGAAAAACTGTTTTTT. It specifies CASSPLGGDRDEKLFF.

The CDR3 DNA follows: TGTGCCAGCAGCCAAGAAAGAGGAACCAACTATGGCTACACCTTC. It yields the protein CASSQERGTNYGYTF. The chain links TRBV14 to TRBJ1-2; D ambiguous. Trimming removed 0 bases from V and 2 bases from J, with 10 bases in between. This CDR3 comprises 15 residues. Germline CDR1 is SGHDN and CDR2 is FVKESK. Full variable domain (remainder filled in from reference TRBV14 and TRBJ1-2): EAGVTQFPSHSVIEKGQTVTLRCDPISGHDNLYWYRRVMGKEIKFLLHFVKESKQDESGMPNNRFLAERTGGTYSTLKVQPAELEDSGVYFCASSQERGTNYGYTFGSGTRLTVV.

The chain links TRBV27 to TRBJ2-1, with 10 bases lining up with TRBD2. Germline V gene lookup returns CDR1 MNHEY and CDR2 SMNVEV (reference sequence). The CDR3 has 16 amino acids. Trimming removed 2 bases from V and 12 bases from J; junction bases left unmatched: 13. The CDR3 region is CASSLPPSGSLSRQFF. The CDR3 DNA follows: TGTGCCAGCAGTTTACCCCCTAGCGGGAGTCTCAGCAGGCAGTTCTTC.

The chain uses TRBV9 and TRBJ1-2, with D possibly being TRBD1 (6 bases). Germline V CDR1 and CDR2: SGDLS, YYNGEE. V was cut by 3 bases and J by 4 bases, with 19 bases left in between. The CDR3 is made up of 16 amino acids. Written as DNA, the CDR3 is TGTGCCAGCAGCGGGTATGGGGACAAAACTATCTATGGCTACACCTTC. Translated: CASSGYGDKTIYGYTF.

The rearrangement uses TRBV28 and TRBJ2-7, with D possibly TRBD2 on 7 matching bases. V was clipped by 5 bases and J by 4 bases, with 18 bases between them. Germline loops: CDR1 MDHEN, CDR2 SYDVKM. This CDR3 comprises 15 residues. CDR3 coding DNA: TGTGCCAGCAGTACGGGGGGCGGGAGAACGTACGAGCAGTACTTC. This translates into CASSTGGGRTYEQYF.

The genes are TRBV7-9 and TRBJ2-3; D gene uncertain. The germline CDR1 and CDR2 sequences are SEHNR and FQNEAQ (reference sequence). The CDR3 is made up of 13 amino acids. V lost 0 bases to trimming and J lost 3 bases, with 4 bases between them. The CDR3 coding sequence is TGTGCCAGCAGCTTAGCCCTAACAGATACGCAGTATTTT. Translation: CASSLALTDTQYF. The entire variable domain, with the rest obtained from reference TRBV7-9 and TRBJ2-3, is as follows: DTGVSQNPRHKITKRGQNVTFRCDPISEHNRLYWYRQTLGQGPEFLTYFQNEAQLEKSRLLSDRFSAERPKGSFSTLEIQRTEQGDSAMYLCASSLALTDTQYFGPGTRLTVL.

V gene TRBV27 combines with J gene TRBJ2-7; perhaps TRBD2 as D (7 bases). The CDR3 has 15 residues. The V end lost 0 bases, the J end lost 1 base, and 10 bases lay between the germline ends. Germline V gene lookup returns CDR1 MNHEY and CDR2 SMNVEV (reference sequence). CDR3 nucleotide sequence: TGTGCCAGCAGTTTATCGAGGGGGGGATCCTACGAGCAGTACTTC. The encoded protein is CASSLSRGGSYEQYF.